This note documents a single T cell receptor beta chain sequence. As yet, its antigen is unknown. One end of the junction varies from germline; a read error may be responsible. Construction of the TCRbeta library involved unique molecular identifiers. From the PCR reads, TCRdb called clonotypes with MiXCR, one entry per CDR3 protein. The repertoire holds about 440,000 distinct CDR3 sequences, with roughly two fifths as singletons. The CDR3 loop spans 19 amino acids. Germline V gives CDR1 DFQATT, CDR2 SNEGSKA (reference sequence). The sample belongs to a study of T-cell reconstitution after alpha-beta-depleted transplantation in children. Findings of the study overall: At the one-year point after transplant, T-cell counts and TCRbeta diversity were found to come mostly from T cells that had been newly produced. After transplant, at about two months, alpha-beta T cells were reportedly derived from several hundred expanded graft clones. TCRbeta diversity was high at day 60 in some patients (a result of surviving recipient T cells and thymic progenitors).

This receptor was identified in a girl aged 2-9 years with aplastic anemia, due to receive a stem cell transplant. The starting material was PBMCs, obtained before TCRalphabeta/CD19-depleted stem cell transplant. The chain links TRBV20-1 to TRBJ2-5; 11 bases fit TRBD2. CDR3 DNA sequence: TGCTGTGCTAGAGATTTGAGCCTAGCGGGAGGCCTTATCCAAGAGACCCAGTACTTC. This encodes CCARDLSLAGGLIQETQYF.